A selection of T cell receptor beta chains follows, all from one sample in a study of OX40 agonist ivuxolimab in advanced cancers. Repertoires were generated with immunoSEQ multiplex PCR, while TCRdb's copy carries only in-frame clones and drops some. This table has fewer than 25,000 clones, roughly 90% appearing once. The starting material was CD4+ or CD8+ T cells sorted from blood, obtained in a trial of the OX40 agonist ivuxolimab. The source is an adult with an advanced solid tumor such as melanoma, head and neck, liver or kidney cancer. The CDR3 runs from the conserved cysteine through the conserved F or W. The order of the fields is clone size, D gene, V gene, J gene, CDR3 protein, CDR3 DNA. D genes are given only for firm matches. Size is omitted from some rows. Given values are once, few, many or a class for expanded clones.

-,-,TRBV11-2,TRBJ2-2,CASSLEFSGKGGPTGELFF,TGTGCCAGCAGCTTAGAGTTTTCAGGGAAAGGAGGACCCACCGGGGAGCTGTTTTTT
-,TRBD1,TRBV5-1,TRBJ2-1,CASSLYRGDFNEQFF,TGCGCCAGCAGCTTGTACAGGGGTGATTTCAATGAGCAGTTCTTC
-,-,TRBV27,TRBJ2-7,CASSSGALYEQYF,TGTGCCAGCAGTAGCGGAGCCCTCTACGAGCAGTACTTC
once,-,TRBV6-5,TRBJ2-3,CASSEPNTDTQYF,TGTGCCAGCAGTGAGCCTAATACAGATACGCAGTATTTT
-,-,TRBV6-1,TRBJ2-7,CASSSGQGGYEQYF,TGTGCCAGCAGTAGTGGGCAGGGAGGATACGAGCAGTACTTC
once,-,TRBV19,TRBJ2-2,CASSILPTMANTGELFF,TGTGCCAGTAGTATCTTACCGACTATGGCCAACACCGGGGAGCTGTTTTTT
-,-,TRBV6-6,TRBJ2-1,CASRYNEQFF,TGTGCCAGCAGGTACAATGAGCAGTTCTTC
-,-,TRBV7-9,TRBJ2-7,CASSDAVHEQYF,TGTGCCAGCAGCGACGCGGTCCACGAGCAGTACTTC
-,TRBD1,TRBV5-1,TRBJ2-2,CASSGGQQTPTGELFF,TGCGCCAGCAGCGGGGGACAGCAAACTCCCACCGGGGAGCTGTTTTTT
-,-,TRBV27,TRBJ1-1,CASSLSGRAFF,TGTGCCAGCAGTTTATCGGGCCGGGCTTTCTTT
-,-,TRBV9,TRBJ2-1,CASSVGGRGGYNEQFF,TGTGCCAGCAGCGTAGGTGGGAGAGGGGGATACAATGAGCAGTTCTTC
once,TRBD1,TRBV11-2,TRBJ1-2,CASSSSGGDVLNYGYTF,TGTGCCAGCAGCTCATCAGGGGGCGACGTTCTTAACTATGGCTACACCTTC
-,-,TRBV29-1,TRBJ2-7,CSVEGQPGEQYF,TGCAGCGTTGAAGGGCAGCCTGGCGAGCAGTACTTC
-,-,TRBV27,TRBJ1-2,CASSPLQGMDGYTF,TGTGCCAGCAGTCCCCTACAGGGAATGGACGGCTACACCTTC
-,TRBD1,TRBV6-6,TRBJ1-2,CASSYLGTETYGYTF,TGTGCCAGCAGTTACTTGGGGACAGAAACTTATGGCTACACCTTC
-,-,TRBV27,TRBJ2-3,CASSFAGYRTDTQYF,TGTGCCAGCAGTTTCGCAGGTTATCGCACAGATACGCAGTATTTT
medium-sized,TRBD1,TRBV4-1,TRBJ2-7,CASSRQTGAAHEQYF,TGCGCCAGCAGCCGGCAAACAGGGGCGGCCCACGAGCAGTACTTC
-,-,TRBV6-1,TRBJ1-2,CASSEGGTGYGGYTF,TGTGCCAGCAGTGAAGGGGGAACAGGGTATGGTGGCTACACCTTC
-,TRBD1,TRBV5-4,TRBJ1-3,CASSPDGTGDTIYF,TGTGCCAGCAGCCCTGACGGGACAGGGGACACCATATATTTT
-,-,TRBV5-5,TRBJ1-1,CASSLESGDTEAFF,TGTGCCAGCAGCTTGGAAAGCGGTGACACTGAAGCTTTCTTT
-,-,TRBV9,TRBJ1-1,CASSAGETEAFF,TGTGCCAGCAGCGCCGGTGAGACTGAAGCTTTCTTT
-,-,TRBV30,TRBJ1-5,CAWSLNVGGQPQHF,TGTGCCTGGAGCCTAAATGTGGGGGGTCAGCCCCAGCATTTT
-,TRBD1,TRBV5-1,TRBJ2-7,CASSRPGQPSYEQYF,TGCGCCAGCAGCCGACCGGGACAGCCTTCCTACGAGCAGTACTTC
-,-,TRBV27,TRBJ1-6,CASSLSANSPLHF,TGTGCCAGCAGTTTATCGGCCAATTCACCCCTCCACTTT
-,TRBD2,TRBV28,TRBJ2-1,CASRRAGTSGRSEQFF,TGTGCCAGCAGACGAGCCGGGACTAGCGGGAGGTCTGAGCAGTTCTTC
-,-,TRBV15,TRBJ2-1,CATSRDARSSYNEQFF,TGTGCCACCAGCAGAGATGCGCGAAGCTCCTACAATGAGCAGTTCTTC
-,-,TRBV5-5,TRBJ1-5,CASSPWGSNQPQHF,TGTGCCAGCAGCCCATGGGGTAGCAATCAGCCCCAGCATTTT
-,TRBD2,TRBV9,TRBJ2-1,CASSAPLAGVRNEQFF,TGTGCCAGCAGCGCCCCTCTAGCGGGAGTAAGGAATGAGCAGTTCTTC
-,-,TRBV10-2,TRBJ1-1,CASSELFGDITEAFF,TGCGCCAGCAGTGAGTTGTTTGGGGATATCACTGAAGCTTTCTTT
-,TRBD2,TRBV4-1,TRBJ2-5,CASSQRLAGMGETQYF,TGCGCCAGCAGCCAGAGACTAGCGGGAATGGGAGAGACCCAGTACTTC
once,-,TRBV10-2,TRBJ2-1,CASRRGEQFF,TGCGCCAGCAGGAGGGGAGAGCAGTTCTTC
-,TRBD2,TRBV27,TRBJ2-5,CARGGGEGAGGRTQETQYF,TGTGCCAGGGGGGGTGGGGAAGGAGCGGGAGGGCGAACCCAAGAGACCCAGTACTTC
-,TRBD2,TRBV4-1,TRBJ2-1,CASSQDQGGYNEQFF,TGCGCCAGCAGCCAGGACCAGGGAGGGTACAATGAGCAGTTCTTC
-,TRBD1,TRBV27,TRBJ2-2,CASRPGGYNTGELFF,TGTGCCAGCAGGCCAGGGGGATACAACACCGGGGAGCTGTTTTTT
-,TRBD1,TRBV7-6,TRBJ2-7,CASSLGAGGNYEQYF,TGTGCCAGCAGCTTAGGGGCAGGGGGTAATTACGAGCAGTACTTC
-,TRBD2,TRBV10-1,TRBJ2-1,CASSGTSGTPNEQFF,TGCGCCAGCAGTGGTACTAGCGGGACGCCCAATGAGCAGTTCTTC
once,TRBD2,TRBV7-9,TRBJ2-5,CASSSRLAGVQETQYF,TGTGCCAGCAGCTCAAGACTAGCGGGAGTTCAAGAGACCCAGTACTTC
-,-,TRBV21-1,TRBJ1-3,CASSKVRQPYHLYSGNTIYF,TGTGCCAGCAGCAAAGTACGTCAACCCTACCATCTCTACTCTGGAAACACCATATATTTT
-,-,TRBV7-9,TRBJ2-1,CASTPLSRASPNNEQFF,TGTGCCAGCACCCCTCTGTCTCGGGCCTCCCCAAACAATGAGCAGTTCTTC
-,TRBD1,TRBV7-9,TRBJ2-7,CASSPIRDSSYEQYF,TGTGCCAGCAGCCCAATCCGGGACAGTTCCTACGAGCAGTACTTC
few,-,TRBV25-1,TRBJ2-5,CASSVRGGEETQYF,TGTGCCAGCAGTGTAAGAGGGGGTGAAGAGACCCAGTACTTC
-,TRBD1,TRBV4-1,TRBJ2-7,CASSPGQGSAYEQYF,TGCGCCAGCAGCCCGGGACAGGGTTCGGCTTACGAGCAGTACTTC
-,-,TRBV28,TRBJ2-7,CASRSPRVGPYEQYF,TGTGCCAGCAGGTCCCCCCGGGTGGGTCCCTACGAGCAGTACTTC
-,-,TRBV15,TRBJ2-5,CATSSMTRAGETQYF,TGTGCCACCAGCAGTATGACTAGGGCAGGAGAGACCCAGTACTTC
-,-,TRBV4-1,TRBJ2-3,CASSHESTRNTDTQYF,TGCGCCAGCAGCCACGAATCGACTAGAAACACAGATACGCAGTATTTT
-,-,TRBV13,TRBJ2-1,CASSLVAEGQFF,TGTGCCAGCAGCTTAGTAGCAGAGGGGCAGTTCTTC
-,TRBD2,TRBV6-6,TRBJ2-1,CASSYSRTSLYEQFF,TGTGCCAGCAGTTACTCGAGGACTAGCCTCTATGAGCAGTTCTTC
once,TRBD1,TRBV27,TRBJ1-4,CASSFTTGGFATNEKLFF,TGTGCCAGCAGTTTCACGACAGGGGGCTTTGCAACTAATGAAAAACTGTTTTTT
few,-,TRBV4-1,TRBJ2-1,CASSDRASYNEQFF,TGCGCCAGCAGCGACAGAGCCTCCTACAATGAGCAGTTCTTC
-,-,TRBV2,TRBJ2-5,CASSDGEVGTETQYF,TGTGCCAGCAGTGACGGGGAGGTGGGTACAGAGACCCAGTACTTC